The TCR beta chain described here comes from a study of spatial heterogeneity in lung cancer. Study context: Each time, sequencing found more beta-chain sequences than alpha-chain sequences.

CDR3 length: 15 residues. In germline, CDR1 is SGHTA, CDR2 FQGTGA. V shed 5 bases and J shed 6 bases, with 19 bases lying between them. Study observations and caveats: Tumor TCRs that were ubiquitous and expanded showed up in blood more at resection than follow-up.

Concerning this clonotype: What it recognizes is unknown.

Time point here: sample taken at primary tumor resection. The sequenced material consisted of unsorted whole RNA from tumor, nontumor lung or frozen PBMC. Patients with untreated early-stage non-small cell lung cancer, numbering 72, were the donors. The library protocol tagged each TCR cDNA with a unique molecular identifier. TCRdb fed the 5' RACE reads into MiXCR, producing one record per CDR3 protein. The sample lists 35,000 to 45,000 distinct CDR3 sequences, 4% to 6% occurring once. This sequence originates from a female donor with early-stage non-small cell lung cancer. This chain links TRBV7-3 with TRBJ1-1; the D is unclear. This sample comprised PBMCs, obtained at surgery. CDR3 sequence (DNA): TGTGCCAGCAGCCTATCCCACGGAAGGAGGGCTGAAGCTTTCTTT. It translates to CASSLSHGRRAEAFF. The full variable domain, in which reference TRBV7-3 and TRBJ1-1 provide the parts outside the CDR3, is GAGVSQTPSNKVTEKGKYVELRCDPISGHTALYWYRQSLGQGPEFLIYFQGTGAADDSGLPNDRFFAVRPEGSVSTLKIQRTERGDSAVYLCASSLSHGRRAEAFFGQGTRLTVV.